This paragraph covers one TCR beta chain sequence. The antigen is not known. This record belongs to a study of type 1 regulatory T cells. Study as a whole: This in vitro CD4 product, T-allo10, is enriched for Tr1 cells and alloantigen-specific.

Per germline, CDR1 LNHDA and CDR2 SQIVND (reference sequence). The V and J ends lost 2 bases and 0 bases, in that order; junction bases with no gene match: 3. The length of the CDR3 is 15 residues. TCRdb independently ran MiXCR on the reads; one entry per CDR3 protein. The table includes about 24,000 distinct CDR3 sequences, roughly half detected once. This chain links TRBV19 with TRBJ2-7; 8 bases are a match to TRBD1. This receptor was obtained from a human donor in good health. Sequencing input: cultured T cells, either the whole culture or a sorted T cell fraction (not recorded which). DNA for the CDR3: TGTGCCAGTAGTATAACGGGACAGGACTCCTACGAGCAGTACTTC. As protein: CASSITGQDSYEQYF.